The TCR beta chain under discussion was sequenced for a study of PD-1 blockade in classical Hodgkin lymphoma. Sequencing was performed with immunoSEQ multiplex PCR; in TCRdb, only in-frame clones are kept and a portion is missing. Among 20,000 to 25,000 clones, roughly 94% were seen once, and the ten largest hold 4.5% to 7%. The time point: newly diagnosed, previously untreated cHL patient sample. CDR3 size: 15 residues. V lost 1 base to trimming and J lost 7 bases, with 11 bases between them. CDR1 SGHTA and CDR2 FQGNSA come from the germline V gene. What was sequenced was peripheral blood mononuclear cells (PBMCs). The rearrangement uses TRBV7-2 and TRBJ1-6; D possibly corresponds to TRBD1 (5 bases). This receptor was taken from a human donor with classical Hodgkin lymphoma. CDR3 in amino acids: CASSLGWGGNSPLHF. CDR3 in DNA: TGTGCCAGCAGCTTAGGGTGGGGGGGGAATTCACCCCTCCACTTT.